The 25 T cell receptor beta chains presented below share a single source sample, sequenced in a study of PD-L1 blockade in urothelial cancer. Repertoires were generated with immunoSEQ multiplex PCR, while TCRdb's copy carries only in-frame clones and drops some. Here the sample spans about 43,000 clones, more than 75% being singletons. The sequencing used PBMCs, collected around atezolizumab (anti-PD-L1) treatment. These receptors all stem from a woman in her fifties or sixties with urothelial cancer.

The genes are TRBV7-9 and TRBJ2-7, with D hard to call. Germline assignment: CDR1 SEHNR and CDR2 FQNEAQ (reference sequence). CDR3 length: 13 amino acids. V was pared by 5 bases and J by 6 bases, with 14 bases between. For the CDR3, the DNA is TGTGCCAGCAGCCAAGTCCGGGTCTCCGAGCAGTACTTC. Its protein product is CASSQVRVSEQYF. Filled out from reference TRBV7-9 and TRBJ2-7, the complete variable domain reads DTGVSQNPRHKITKRGQNVTFRCDPISEHNRLYWYRQTLGQGPEFLTYFQNEAQLEKSRLLSDRFSAERPKGSFSTLEIQRTEQGDSAMYLCASSQVRVSEQYFGPGTRLTVT.

The gene calls are TRBV7-8 and TRBJ2-1; 14 bases map to TRBD2. This CDR3 is 20 amino acids long. J lost 1 base, V lost 5 bases, and 13 bases had no gene match. CDR1 and CDR2 (germline): SGHVS, FQNEAQ. The CDR3 region has the DNA TGTGCCAGCAGCCCGCCCGTGGGGACTAGCGGGGGAGGATCCTACAATGAGCAGTTCTTC. Its translation is CASSPPVGTSGGGSYNEQFF. Supplemented by reference TRBV7-8 and TRBJ2-1, the full variable domain reads GAGVSQSPRYKVAKRGQDVALRCDPISGHVSLFWYQQALGQGPEFLTYFQNEAQLDKSGLPSDRFFAERPEGSVSTLKIQRTQQEDSAVYLCASSPPVGTSGGGSYNEQFFGPGTRLTVL.

The chain carries TRBV18 and TRBJ1-2; 12 nucleotides align to TRBD1. The V segment lost 4 bases and the J segment 8 bases; nucleotides outside the gene matches: 5. CDR1 and CDR2 from the germline V gene are KGHSH and LQKENI. This CDR3 has 14 amino acids. This chain's CDR3 is CASSRGQGASGYTF. The CDR3 coding sequence is TGTGCCAGCTCACGGGGACAGGGGGCGTCGGGCTACACCTTC.

The gene calls are TRBV9 and TRBJ2-7; 11 bases agree with TRBD1. The CDR3 spans 15 residues. Germline V gives CDR1 SGDLS, CDR2 YYNGEE. V trimming: 0 bases; J trimming: 5 bases; junction bases outside the gene matches: 4. For the CDR3, the DNA is TGTGCCAGCAGCGTAGACGGACAGGGGGCGGACGAGCAGTACTTC. This codes for CASSVDGQGADEQYF. The variable domain in full, completed from reference TRBV9 and TRBJ2-7, reads DSGVTQTPKHLITATGQRVTLRCSPRSGDLSVYWYQQSLDQGLQFLIQYYNGEERAKGNILERFSAQQFPDLHSELNLSSLELGDSALYFCASSVDGQGADEQYFGPGTRLTVT.

V usage is TRBV18 and J usage is TRBJ1-4; perhaps TRBD1 as D (5 bases). The length of the CDR3 is 17 residues. V shed 0 bases and J shed 2 bases, with 13 bases lying between them. Per the germline V gene, CDR1 is KGHSH and CDR2 is LQKENI. CDR3 sequence: CASSPPAWAGTNEKLFF. DNA for the CDR3: TGTGCCAGCTCACCACCGGCCTGGGCAGGGACTAATGAAAAACTGTTTTTT.

The chain recombines TRBV6-1 with TRBJ2-1, with a weak D call TRBD2 (5 bases). CDR3 length: 14 residues. The germline CDR1 and CDR2 sequences are MNHNS and SASEGT. Trimming removed 6 bases from V and 4 bases from J, with 13 bases in between. The CDR3 spells CASRNRDEYNEQFF. CDR3 coding DNA: TGTGCCAGCAGAAACCGGGATGAATACAATGAGCAGTTCTTC.

V gene TRBV4-1 combines with J gene TRBJ1-2, with TRBD1 matching over 7 bases. The CDR3 loop spans 16 amino acids. Losses at the gene ends were 1 base for V and 3 bases for J; bases not matched to a gene: 8. Per the germline V gene, CDR1 is MGHRA and CDR2 is YSYEKL. The CDR3 is CASSQAIRDRDYGYTF. The CDR3 DNA reads as TGCGCCAGCAGCCAAGCGATAAGGGACAGAGACTATGGCTACACCTTC.

The chain combines TRBV7-9 with TRBJ2-5, with TRBD1 identical over 7 bases. With 5 bases clipped from V and 2 bases from J, the junction kept 5 bases outside the gene matches. The CDR3 spans 14 residues. Looked up from germline, CDR1 is SEHNR and CDR2 is FQNEAQ (reference sequence). The DNA for the CDR3 is TGTGCCAGCAGCCAACAGGGGTCTCAAGAGACCCAGTACTTC. It codes for CASSQQGSQETQYF.

The CDR3 reads CASVKKSQSRANVLTF. The CDR3 DNA reads TGTGCCAGCGTAAAGAAGTCACAAAGTCGGGCCAACGTCCTGACTTTC. The gene calls are TRBV5-6 and TRBJ2-6; D is uncertain. The CDR3 has 16 amino acids. V lost 7 bases and J 5 bases, leaving 19 bases between the germline ends. From germline, CDR1 is SGHDT and CDR2 YYEEEE.

The chain couples TRBV7-8 to TRBJ1-4; 7 bases are a match to TRBD1. V lost 5 bases, J lost 0 bases, and 3 bases stayed unmatched. The germline gives CDR1 SGHVS, CDR2 FQNEAQ. This CDR3 region has 15 residues. CDR3 DNA sequence: TGTGCCAGCAGCCCGGGACAGTCAACTAATGAAAAACTGTTTTTT. Its translation is CASSPGQSTNEKLFF.

The chain couples TRBV7-3 to TRBJ1-6, with a weak D call TRBD1 (5 bases). With 4 bases removed from V and 8 bases from J, the gap between germline ends came to 21 bases. The CDR3 is 17 amino acids. The germline gives CDR1 SGHTA, CDR2 FQGTGA. Here the CDR3 DNA reads TGTGCCAGCAGCTCCCGGGGGGATGGTAAGTTTCATTCACCCCTCCACTTT. This translates into CASSSRGDGKFHSPLHF.

This clone has a single count. CDR3 in DNA: TGTGCCAGCAGCTTTTCCCTTTTCTACGAGCAGTACTTC. The encoded protein is CASSFSLFYEQYF. V gene TRBV7-2 combines with J gene TRBJ2-7; D is undetermined. Germline values: CDR1 SGHTA, CDR2 FQGNSA. Trimming took 3 bases from V and 3 from J, leaving 9 bases between them. The CDR3 contains 13 residues.

The rearrangement joins TRBV7-9 to TRBJ2-2; 9 bases map to TRBD1. The CDR3 spans 14 residues. Trimming took 4 bases from V and 5 from J; bases not matched to a gene: 2. Germline-derived CDR1 and CDR2 are SEHNR and FQNEAQ (reference sequence). CDR3 loop: CASSSTGGTGELFF. The DNA for the CDR3 is TGTGCCAGCAGCTCGACAGGGGGGACCGGGGAGCTGTTTTTT. The entire variable domain, with the rest obtained from reference TRBV7-9 and TRBJ2-2, is as follows: DTGVSQNPRHKITKRGQNVTFRCDPISEHNRLYWYRQTLGQGPEFLTYFQNEAQLEKSRLLSDRFSAERPKGSFSTLEIQRTEQGDSAMYLCASSSTGGTGELFFGEGSRLTVL.

This sequence joins TRBV7-2 and TRBJ2-3, with TRBD2 as a possible D gene (6 bases). CDR3 size: 16 residues. The V gene lost 1 base and the J gene lost 4 bases, with 15 bases spanning the gap. Per the germline V gene, CDR1 is SGHTA and CDR2 is FQGNSA. The CDR3 loop reads CASSLGFSGQADTQYF. CDR3 DNA: TGTGCCAGCAGCTTAGGATTCAGCGGGCAGGCAGATACGCAGTATTTT.

CDR3 amino acids: CATSRDRRGRGGYTF. The DNA for the CDR3 is TGTGCCACCAGCAGAGATCGCAGGGGGCGCGGTGGCTACACCTTC. V is TRBV15 and J is TRBJ1-2; TRBD1 agrees at 8 bases. Looked up from germline, CDR1 is LNHNV and CDR2 is YYDKDF (reference sequence). V was clipped by 0 bases and J by 7 bases; unmatched bases: 7. The CDR3 is 15 residues long.

The rearrangement uses TRBV9 and TRBJ2-7; D call uncertain. The CDR3 is 14 residues long. From germline, CDR1 is SGDLS and CDR2 YYNGEE. V was pared by 4 bases and J by 5 bases, with 16 bases between. CDR3 sequence reads: CASSPTHSGHEQYF. Here the CDR3 DNA reads TGTGCCAGCAGCCCGACTCATTCGGGTCACGAGCAGTACTTC.

This chain links TRBV2 with TRBJ1-2, with a possible D match to TRBD1 (6 bases). CDR1 is SNHLY, CDR2 FYNNEI, per germline. The CDR3 loop spans 10 amino acids. V dropped 8 bases and J dropped 6 bases, with 7 bases sitting between them. CDR3 DNA sequence: TGTGCCAGCTGGGGGCATGGCTACACCTTC. Its translation: CASWGHGYTF.

This clone was detected a few times. V and J are TRBV7-9 and TRBJ2-1; TRBD1 agrees at 9 bases. Germline CDR1 SEHNR, CDR2 FQNEAQ (reference sequence). V was clipped by 5 bases and J by 6 bases; unmatched bases: 11. The CDR3 length is 16 residues. DNA for the CDR3: TGTGCCAGCAGCCCCCTAACAGGGGGCCCCGGCAATGAGCAGTTCTTC. It specifies CASSPLTGGPGNEQFF.

The V call is TRBV18, the J call TRBJ2-7; D gene unclear. Germline CDR1 reads KGHSH; CDR2 reads LQKENI. Trimming cost V 0 bases and J 2 bases, with 8 bases left between them. CDR3 size: 14 residues. The CDR3 spells CASSPPGSPYEQYF. The CDR3 DNA is TGTGCCAGCTCACCACCGGGCAGCCCCTACGAGCAGTACTTC. Combining the CDR3 with reference TRBV18 and TRBJ2-7 gives the whole variable domain NAGVMQNPRHLVRRRGQEARLRCSPMKGHSHVYWYRQLPEEGLKFMVYLQKENIIDESGMPKERFSAEFPKEGPSILRIQQVVRGDSAAYFCASSPPGSPYEQYFGPGTRLTVT.

The rearrangement joins TRBV9 to TRBJ2-3; TRBD2 matches at 13 bases. Germline CDR1 and CDR2: SGDLS and YYNGEE. This CDR3 is built from 18 residues. The junction had 8 bases not matched to a gene; V was cut back by 0 bases and J by 4 bases. The CDR3 here is CASSVAGGTSGVADTQYF. The CDR3 DNA sequence: TGTGCCAGCAGCGTAGCGGGGGGGACTAGCGGGGTTGCAGATACGCAGTATTTT.

The rearrangement uses TRBV9 and TRBJ1-2; tentatively, D is TRBD1 (6 bases). V dropped 0 bases and J dropped 8 bases, with 14 bases sitting between them. In germline, CDR1 is SGDLS, CDR2 YYNGEE. This CDR3 has 14 residues. This CDR3 is CASSVAEGGYGYTF. Written as DNA, the CDR3 is TGTGCCAGCAGCGTAGCGGAGGGGGGGTACGGCTACACCTTC.

This clone was seen a handful of times. The chain carries TRBV4-3 and TRBJ2-7; 8 bases line up with TRBD2. CDR1 and CDR2 (germline): LGHNA, YSLEER. CDR3 size: 13 residues. V lost 1 base to trimming and J lost 12 bases; unmatched junction nucleotides: 8. CDR3 amino acids: CASSQVTGGPGYF. The CDR3 DNA reads as TGCGCCAGCAGCCAAGTGACGGGGGGGCCCGGGTACTTC.

This clone has only one observation. The chain has TRBV6-5 and TRBJ2-5, with D perhaps TRBD2 (7 bases). V dropped 1 base and J dropped 5 bases, with 11 bases sitting between them. This CDR3 comprises 14 residues. CDR1 is MNHEY, CDR2 SVGAGI, per germline. The CDR3 sequence is CASSYWGGPETQYF. In nucleotides, the CDR3 is TGTGCCAGCAGTTACTGGGGGGGCCCGGAGACCCAGTACTTC.

This rearrangement joins TRBV5-1 to TRBJ2-5, with TRBD1 matching over 7 bases. Germline loops: CDR1 SGHRS, CDR2 YFSETQ. The CDR3 length is 14 residues. V was clipped by 2 bases and J by 4 bases; unmatched bases: 5. The CDR3 bases are TGCGCCAGCAGCTTACCGGGACAGCCAGAGACCCAGTACTTC. Translation: CASSLPGQPETQYF.

CDR3 bases: TGTGCCAGCAGCTTAGGAAACAGGGGGTTGGAGACCCAGTACTTC. The encoded protein is CASSLGNRGLETQYF. This chain connects TRBV7-9 to TRBJ2-5; 8 bases align to TRBD1. With 1 base clipped from V and 5 bases from J, the junction kept 6 bases outside the gene matches. From germline, CDR1 is SEHNR and CDR2 FQNEAQ (reference sequence). This CDR3 contains 15 residues.